This T cell receptor (beta chain) was observed in a study of regulatory T cells in long-lasting Graves disease. Notes on the study in general: Study was limited to peripheral blood, excluding thyroid tissue. Persistent cases of Graves' showed reduced TCR diversity relative to newly diagnosed patients. Newly diagnosed disease favored TRBV20-1 and TRBJ2-1 over persistent disease.

CDR3 regions were amplified by Arm-PCR using iRepertoire HTBI primers to build TCR beta libraries. TCRdb analysed the multiplex PCR reads with MiXCR anew, one entry per CDR3 protein. This table holds some 300,000 distinct CDR3 sequences, under 25% found once. At least ten counts were recorded for this clonotype. The antigen is not known. Documented time point: persistent/refractory GD, antithyroid drugs over 5 years with positive TRAb. Making the TCR library involved RNA that had been extracted from PBMCs. Guidelines of the American Thyroid Association were used to diagnose Graves' disease. The V gene end was trimmed by 5 bases and the J gene end by 4 bases; junction bases not matched to a gene: 8. Germline loops: CDR1 MNHEY, CDR2 SMNVEV (reference sequence). The CDR3 extends over 16 amino acids.

Material: peripheral blood mononuclear cells (PBMCs), obtained when the disease was refractory, from a patient treated with antithyroid drugs. This receptor was obtained from a female donor with Graves disease. The chain recombines TRBV27 with TRBJ2-1, with 10 bases identical to TRBD1. The chain's CDR3 is CASSPTGTGEYNEQFF. The CDR3 nucleotides read TGTGCCAGCAGTCCCACCGGGACAGGGGAGTACAATGAGCAGTTCTTC.